The clone carrying this T cell receptor beta chain is a singleton in its sample. Its target is not known. These data come from a study of T-cell reconstitution after alpha-beta-depleted transplantation in children. Study findings and constraints: After transplant, at about two months, alpha-beta T cells were reportedly derived from several hundred expanded graft clones. Diversity and T-cell counts at one year after transplant derived mostly from new T cells. Some patients owed their high day-60 TCRbeta diversity to surviving recipient T cells and thymic progenitors.

Construction of the TCRbeta library involved unique molecular identifiers. A single record per CDR3 protein comes from TCRdb applying MiXCR to the PCR reads. Here the sample spans about 440,000 distinct CDR3 sequences, over 40% being singletons. This specimen was PBMCs, taken before TCRalphabeta/CD19-depleted stem cell transplant. This receptor was identified in a girl aged 2-9 years with aplastic anemia, due to receive a stem cell transplant.

Here the CDR3 reads CASSLTPGCRSNQPQHF. In DNA, the CDR3 is TGTGCCAGCAGCTTAACACCGGGGTGTAGGAGCAATCAGCCCCAGCATTTT. The chain is built from TRBV7-3 and TRBJ1-5; D gene ambiguous. The V gene lost 0 bases and the J gene lost 1 base, with 13 bases spanning the gap. The CDR3 is 17 amino acids. Per the germline V gene, CDR1 is SGHTA and CDR2 is FQGTGA.